The 32 T cell receptor beta chains presented below share a single source sample, sequenced in a study of blood T cells in healthy people across ages. PCR was performed a second time for about 7 to 11 cycles using a sample-barcoded 5' primer and a J-beta primer mix. TCRdb processed the 5' RACE reads anew with MiXCR; each CDR3 protein has one entry. The sample shows about 640,000 distinct CDR3 sequences, roughly 30% of them seen only once. The sample consisted of blood. These receptors all come from a woman aged 80 or older in good health.

This chain joins TRBV6-5 and TRBJ2-7; D possibly corresponds to TRBD2 (6 bases). CDR3 length: 15 amino acids. V dropped 2 bases and J dropped 3 bases, with 14 bases sitting between them. CDR1 is MNHEY, CDR2 SVGAGI, per germline. CDR3 in amino acids: CASSYSREAVYEQYF. The DNA of the CDR3 is TGTGCCAGCAGTTACAGTAGGGAGGCTGTCTACGAGCAGTACTTC.

There are a few counts of this clonotype. V and J are TRBV20-1 and TRBJ1-6; TRBD1 might be the D (6 bases). The CDR3 is 12 residues long. The germline V gene encodes CDR1 DFQATT and CDR2 SNEGSKA (reference sequence). Trimming left V 5 bases short and J 8 bases short, with 10 bases between. In nucleotides, the CDR3 is TGCAGTGCTCATTCAGGGGATTCACCCCTCCACTTT. Protein: CSAHSGDSPLHF.

This clonotype was seen at least ten times. The chain is built from TRBV20-1 and TRBJ2-3; D not certain. With 4 bases removed from V and 0 bases from J, the gap between germline ends came to 14 bases. The CDR3 spans 15 residues. From germline, CDR1 is DFQATT and CDR2 SNEGSKA (reference sequence). The CDR3 coding sequence is TGCAGTGCTACAGTCCGAGGCGCTAGCACAGATACGCAGTATTTT. Its protein product is CSATVRGASTDTQYF.

The CDR3 region is CATSEAPSNEQYF. DNA for the CDR3: TGTGCCACCAGTGAGGCACCATCAAATGAGCAGTACTTC. This rearrangement joins TRBV24-1 to TRBJ2-7; D ambiguous. V lost 4 bases and J lost 7, with 13 bases in between. The CDR3 is 13 residues long. The germline gives CDR1 KGHDR, CDR2 SFDVKD.

This clonotype was observed many times. It may be a read error: a sequence one base away is much more abundant. This sequence joins TRBV29-1 and TRBJ2-5; 7 bases align to TRBD1. The V gene's germline CDR1 is SQVTM and CDR2 ANQGSEA. CDR3 length equals 11 residues. J lost 11 bases, V lost 3 bases, and 6 bases had no gene match. The CDR3 loop is CSVEDRPKQYF. In DNA, the CDR3 is TGCAGCGTTGAGGACAGGCCAAAGCAGTACTTC.

The CDR3: CASSFFGDRRSNEQFF. The CDR3 bases are TGTGCCAGCAGCTTTTTCGGGGACAGGAGAAGCAATGAGCAGTTCTTC. V usage is TRBV7-9 and J usage is TRBJ2-1, with TRBD1 matching 8 bases. The V gene's germline CDR1 is SEHNR and CDR2 FQNEAQ (reference sequence). The V gene end was trimmed by 3 bases and the J gene end by 6 bases; junction bases not matched to a gene: 10. CDR3 size: 16 residues. Variable domain in full (rest from reference TRBV7-9 and TRBJ2-1): DTGVSQNPRHKITKRGQNVTFRCDPISEHNRLYWYRQTLGQGPEFLTYFQNEAQLEKSRLLSDRFSAERPKGSFSTLEIQRTEQGDSAMYLCASSFFGDRRSNEQFFGPGTRLTVL.

The chain couples TRBV6-4 to TRBJ1-5; D unclear. V gave up 8 bases and J gave up 1 base, with 18 bases separating them. CDR1 and CDR2 from the germline V gene are MRHNA and SNTAGT. The CDR3 contains 16 residues. This chain's CDR3 is CASHPGPRASNQPQHF. In DNA, the CDR3 is TGTGCCAGCCACCCAGGACCCCGGGCGAGCAATCAGCCCCAGCATTTT.

Ten or more counts support this clonotype. The chain combines TRBV9 with TRBJ2-1; 10 positions match TRBD1. V was pared by 2 bases and J by 9 bases, with 5 bases of the junction left unmatched. CDR1 SGDLS and CDR2 YYNGEE come from the germline V gene. This CDR3 is 14 amino acids long. CDR3 in amino acids: CASSVRQGAGEQFF. DNA of the CDR3: TGTGCCAGCAGCGTGAGACAGGGGGCAGGTGAGCAGTTCTTC.

With regard to this clonotype: It may be a read error: a sequence one base away is much more abundant. CDR3 nucleotides: TGTGCCAGCAGGTACTCCTCGCGCCAAGAGACCCAGTACTTC. Translation: CASRYSSRQETQYF. The J gene is TRBJ2-5, the V gene TRBV6-6; D is unclear. CDR1 is MNHNY, CDR2 SVGAGI, per germline (reference sequence). This CDR3 spans 14 amino acids.

On this clonotype itself: Being one base from a much bigger clone, this may be a read error. This rearrangement joins TRBV4-1 to TRBJ1-4, with TRBD1 as a possible D gene (6 bases). Trimming pared 1 base from V and 7 bases from J, leaving 13 bases between. Looked up from germline, CDR1 is MGHRA and CDR2 is YSYEKL. The CDR3 loop spans 15 amino acids. The CDR3 loop reads CASSQVAGAIEKLFF. The DNA of the CDR3 is TGCGCCAGCAGCCAAGTTGCAGGGGCTATTGAAAAACTGTTTTTT.

Note on this clonotype: A read error may be the cause here, since a much bigger clone is one base away. This sequence joins TRBV7-8 and TRBJ1-1; a possible D gene is TRBD1 (5 bases). CDR3 length: 15 residues. Trimming took 5 bases from V and 2 from J, leaving 15 bases between them. The V gene's germline CDR1 is SGHVS and CDR2 FQNEAQ. CDR3 amino acids: CASSMRRGGNTEAFF. CDR3 bases: TGTGCCAGCAGCATGCGACGGGGGGGAAACACTGAAGCTTTCTTT.

V usage is TRBV7-2 and J usage is TRBJ2-5; no firm D call. Trimming stripped 0 bases from V and 4 bases from J, with 18 bases between. Germline V CDR1 and CDR2: SGHTA, FQGNSA. CDR3 length: 17 amino acids. CDR3 protein: CASSLALLSGRRETQYF. Here the CDR3 DNA reads TGTGCCAGCAGCTTAGCGCTTCTGAGTGGCAGGCGAGAGACCCAGTACTTC.

J is TRBJ2-3 and V is TRBV2, with TRBD1 as a possible D gene (5 bases). The germline V gene has CDR1 SNHLY and CDR2 FYNNEI. Deletions cut 7 bases from V and 3 bases from J, with 20 bases between. This CDR3 is built from 16 residues. The CDR3 coding sequence is TGTGCCAGCAAAAATGATATAGGGGCTGAGACAGATACGCAGTATTTT. It is translated as CASKNDIGAETDTQYF.

This clonotype was found a few times. With a much larger clone just one base away, this may be a read error. This chain connects TRBV7-2 to TRBJ2-7; unclear D gene. This CDR3 has 13 residues. V lost 8 bases and J lost 7, with 18 bases in between. Germline lookup yields CDR1 SGHTA and CDR2 FQGNSA. CDR3 residues: CASLGPSRDEQYF. CDR3 in DNA: TGTGCCAGCCTCGGGCCTAGTCGCGATGAGCAGTACTTC.

At least ten counts were recorded for this clonotype. V is TRBV18 and J is TRBJ1-2; D is uncertain. Germline CDR1 KGHSH, CDR2 LQKENI. The CDR3 sequence is 13 residues long. V lost 2 bases and J lost 2, with 6 bases in between. In nucleotides, the CDR3 is TGTGCCAGCTCACCAAACAGCAACTATGGCTACACCTTC. Residues: CASSPNSNYGYTF.

The rearrangement links TRBV4-2 to TRBJ2-2, with 7 bases lining up with TRBD1. Trimming cost V 3 bases and J 7 bases; bases outside gene matches: 5. CDR1 and CDR2 (germline): LGHNA, YNFKEQ. The length of the CDR3 is 14 residues. CDR3 sequence: CASSHETGDGELFF. In DNA, the CDR3 is TGTGCCAGCAGCCATGAAACAGGGGACGGGGAGCTGTTTTTT.

The chain is built from TRBV19 and TRBJ2-7; D is perhaps TRBD2 (5 bases). There are 15 residues in the CDR3. CDR1 is LNHDA, CDR2 SQIVND, per germline (reference sequence). The V end lost 6 bases, the J end lost 7 bases, and 22 bases lay between the germline ends. CDR3 amino acids: CASSPLDTPTGEQYF. CDR3 DNA sequence: TGTGCCAGTAGCCCCCTAGACACGCCGACGGGGGAGCAGTACTTC.

A word on this clonotype: One end of the junction does not line up with germline, which may come from a read error. The gene calls are TRBV3-1 and TRBJ1-2; D is ambiguous. The CDR3 contains 15 residues. Per the germline V gene, CDR1 is LGHDT and CDR2 is YNNKEL (reference sequence). The CDR3 bases are TGTGCCAGCAGCCAACAAGGGCCGAGGAACTATGGCTACATCTTC. It encodes CASSQQGPRNYGYIF.

This clonotype turned up a few times. The V call is TRBV28, the J call TRBJ2-4; 7 positions agree with TRBD1. The end of the DNA aligns better with TRBJ2-7, so the J call may be wrong. There are 15 residues in the CDR3. Germline-derived CDR1 and CDR2 are MDHEN and SYDVKM. As DNA, the CDR3 is TGTGCCAGCAGTCCCACCGGGATAGGGGGCAGCGAGCAGTACTTC. It specifies CASSPTGIGGSEQYF.

The rearrangement joins TRBV6-6 to TRBJ1-1, with a possible D match to TRBD1 (6 bases). V shed 2 bases and J shed 1 base, with 11 bases lying between them. Germline V gives CDR1 MNHNY, CDR2 SVGAGI (reference sequence). This CDR3 comprises 15 residues. CDR3 residues: CASSYPRGQNTEAFF. In DNA form, the CDR3 reads TGTGCCAGCAGTTACCCGCGGGGACAGAACACTGAAGCTTTCTTT.

A word on this clonotype: This could be a read error, since a much larger clone is one nucleotide away. CDR3 loop: CASSQGQVGANVLTF. CDR3 nucleotides: TGTGCCAGCAGCCAGGGACAGGTTGGGGCCAACGTCCTGACTTTC. The chain links TRBV7-2 to TRBJ2-6, with 8 bases that match TRBD1. CDR1 is SGHTA and CDR2 is FQGNSA in the germline V gene. The J segment lost 3 bases and the V segment lost 5 bases, leaving 3 bases of the junction unmatched. The CDR3 runs 15 residues.

This chain connects TRBV4-3 to TRBJ2-6; D possibly corresponds to TRBD1 (6 bases). The V gene lost 9 bases and the J gene lost 0 bases, with 21 bases spanning the gap. This CDR3 has 18 residues. The germline CDR1 and CDR2 sequences are LGHNA and YSLEER. DNA for the CDR3: TGCGCCAGTACGCCAAACCCGGGACACTCCTCTGGGGCCAACGTCCTGACTTTC. Its translation: CASTPNPGHSSGANVLTF.

The gene calls are TRBV11-1 and TRBJ2-5, with D tentatively TRBD2 (6 bases). The V gene's germline CDR1 is SGHAT and CDR2 FQDESV (reference sequence). The CDR3 has 13 amino acids. V lost 4 bases to trimming and J lost 11 bases, with 17 bases between them. The CDR3 is CASSSDTLREQYF. The CDR3 coding sequence is TGTGCCAGCAGCTCGGACACGCTTCGGGAGCAGTACTTC.

This clonotype was observed at least ten times. The chain recombines TRBV10-3 with TRBJ1-2; D is ambiguous. This CDR3 has 12 residues. The V end lost 6 bases, the J end lost 4 bases, and 9 bases lay between the germline ends. Germline-derived CDR1 and CDR2 are ENHRY and SYGVKD. The CDR3 reads CAIRPGGYGYTF. The CDR3 region has the DNA TGTGCCATCAGGCCGGGAGGCTATGGCTACACCTTC.

The chain uses TRBV6-6 and TRBJ1-5; no clear D. This CDR3 is built from 15 residues. V was cut by 6 bases and J by 0 bases, with 12 bases left in between. The germline gives CDR1 MNHNY, CDR2 SVGAGI (reference sequence). CDR3 nucleotide sequence: TGTGCCAGCAGCCCCGTGGGGTATAGCAATCAGCCCCAGCATTTT. It codes for CASSPVGYSNQPQHF.

The V and J genes are TRBV2 and TRBJ1-2; 8 nucleotides line up with TRBD1. Germline CDR1 reads SNHLY; CDR2 reads FYNNEI. CDR3 length equals 14 residues. The J segment lost 6 bases and the V segment lost 6 bases, leaving 9 bases of the junction unmatched. In nucleotides, the CDR3 is TGTGCCAGCAGCAGACAGGGGCTTAGGAATGGCTACACCTTC. Translated, it gives CASSRQGLRNGYTF.

This clonotype was counted at least ten times. The J gene is TRBJ2-7, the V gene TRBV7-9, with 8 bases matching TRBD1. CDR3 length: 15 amino acids. V gave up 5 bases and J gave up 2 bases; unmatched junction bases: 8. Germline CDR1 and CDR2: SEHNR and FQNEAQ (reference sequence). For the CDR3, the DNA is TGTGCCAGCAGCACACCGCCAGGGGGCCCCTACGAGCAGTACTTC. This sequence encodes CASSTPPGGPYEQYF.

Comments on this clonotype: The DNA is left out, because the CDR3 cannot be placed on it with certainty; the CDR3 is given as TCRdb lists it. The chain links TRBV7-8 to TRBJ2-5; the table's D call, TRBD1, was not checked against the DNA. The CDR3 spans 22 amino acids, including both terminal residues. The V gene's germline CDR1 is SGHVS and CDR2 FQNEAQ. The CDR3 sequence: CASSPWQGDTREQYFGAGTQYF.

The chain recombines TRBV27 with TRBJ2-2; possibly TRBD1 for D (5 bases). V lost 3 bases, J lost 6 bases, and 14 bases lay in between. The CDR3 has 15 residues. Germline V gives CDR1 MNHEY, CDR2 SMNVEV (reference sequence). Here the CDR3 reads CASSLVGVDPGELFF. DNA for the CDR3: TGTGCCAGCAGTTTGGTAGGGGTGGATCCCGGGGAGCTGTTTTTT.

This clonotype was recorded many times. This chain uses TRBV7-2 with TRBJ1-2; D is possibly TRBD1 (6 bases). The germline V gene encodes CDR1 SGHTA and CDR2 FQGNSA. The CDR3 has 14 residues. V lost 2 bases to trimming and J lost 8 bases, with 15 bases between them. The CDR3 is CASSLYRQGGGYTF. The CDR3 nucleotides are TGTGCCAGCAGCTTATACAGGCAAGGGGGAGGCTACACCTTC.

CDR3 protein: CAGSKSYRDTQYF. Here the CDR3 DNA reads TGTGCCGGCAGCAAGAGCTACCGGGATACGCAGTATTTT. V usage is TRBV21-1 and J usage is TRBJ2-3. TRBV21-1 is a documented pseudogene. The CDR3 has 13 residues.

This clonotype was detected many times. V and J are TRBV7-2 and TRBJ2-7, with 8 bases fitting TRBD2. The CDR3 covers 13 residues. The V segment lost 5 bases and the J segment 3 bases; nucleotides outside the gene matches: 3. Germline CDR1 is SGHTA and CDR2 is FQGNSA. The CDR3 spells CASSPRGGYEQYF. For the CDR3, the DNA is TGTGCCAGCAGCCCCCGGGGGGGCTACGAGCAGTACTTC.